The 22 T cell receptor beta chains below come from one sample, sequenced in a study of cytomegalovirus exposure and HLA in healthy donors. PCR employed 60 Vbeta and 13 Jbeta primers. The assay was immunoSEQ multiplex PCR, and TCRdb's table has in-frame clones only and misses some. The sample lists around 170,000 clones, more than 75% seen once, with 2.5% in the top ten. The specimen sequenced was PBMCs. The receptors were gathered from a young woman in good health and CMV-seropositive.

The chain joins TRBV7-9 to TRBJ2-7; weak D call: TRBD2 (5 bases). The CDR3 extends over 13 amino acids. Trimming pared 11 bases from V and 2 bases from J, leaving 16 bases between. Germline V gene data show CDR1 as SEHNR and CDR2 as FQNEAQ (reference sequence). CDR3 coding DNA: TGTGCCCGGGGTTCGCACCCTACCTACGAGCAGTACTTC. Its protein is CARGSHPTYEQYF.

This chain uses TRBV21-1 with TRBJ1-6. TRBV21-1 has pseudogene status. The CDR3 has 13 residues. DNA for the CDR3: TGTGCCAGCAGCACGGACTTTCATTCACCCCTCCACTTT. This translates into CASSTDFHSPLHF.

This sequence joins TRBV18 and TRBJ1-5; the match to TRBD1 covers 7 bases. CDR3 length: 17 residues. CDR1 and CDR2 from the germline V gene are KGHSH and LQKENI. Losses at the gene ends were 4 bases for V and 2 bases for J; bases not matched to a gene: 11. CDR3 sequence reads: CASSQGTAFLGNQPQHF. For the CDR3, the DNA is TGTGCCAGCTCACAGGGGACAGCGTTCTTGGGCAATCAGCCCCAGCATTTT.

This sequence joins TRBV28 and TRBJ2-3; unclear D gene. The CDR3 extends over 12 amino acids. Germline V gene lookup returns CDR1 MDHEN and CDR2 SYDVKM. With 5 bases removed from V and 9 bases from J, the gap between germline ends came to 12 bases. CDR3 protein: CASSNARETQYF. CDR3 coding DNA: TGTGCCAGCAGTAACGCCCGAGAGACGCAGTATTTT. The full variable domain, with the rest looked up from reference TRBV28 and TRBJ2-3, is DVKVTQSSRYLVKRTGEKVFLECVQDMDHENMFWYRQDPGLGLRLIYFSYDVKMKEKGDIPEGYSVSREKKERFSLILESASTNQTSMYLCASSNARETQYFGPGTRLTVL.

The chain combines TRBV7-3 with TRBJ2-5; 7 bases line up with TRBD1. J gave up 5 bases and V 6 bases, and 9 bases lay outside the gene matches. This CDR3 is 14 amino acids long. Germline CDR1 and CDR2: SGHTA and FQGTGA. CDR3 residues: CASSRQGSEETQYF. CDR3 DNA: TGTGCCAGCAGTCGACAGGGCTCTGAGGAGACCCAGTACTTC. The full variable domain, with the rest looked up from reference TRBV7-3 and TRBJ2-5, is GAGVSQTPSNKVTEKGKYVELRCDPISGHTALYWYRQSLGQGPEFLIYFQGTGAADDSGLPNDRFFAVRPEGSVSTLKIQRTERGDSAVYLCASSRQGSEETQYFGPGTRLLVL.

J is TRBJ1-1 and V is TRBV19, with 7 bases matching TRBD1. The CDR3 is 15 residues long. The trim removed 5 bases at V and 4 bases at J, leaving 10 bases unmatched. CDR1 is LNHDA and CDR2 is SQIVND in the germline V gene (reference sequence). The CDR3 DNA reads TGTGCCAGTAGTCCCAGGGGGGCCCCGGGCACTGAAGCTTTCTTT. Translation: CASSPRGAPGTEAFF.

The V call is TRBV10-3, the J call TRBJ1-3; no definite D call. The CDR3 extends over 16 amino acids. CDR1 is ENHRY and CDR2 is SYGVKD in the germline V gene. Trimming pared 4 bases from V and 0 bases from J, leaving 13 bases between. CDR3 sequence reads: CAISATSGSSGNTIYF. The CDR3 bases are TGTGCCATCAGTGCTACCTCAGGTAGCTCTGGAAACACCATATATTTT.

V gene TRBV7-9 combines with J gene TRBJ2-7; the D gene is possibly TRBD1 (6 bases). The germline V and J ends were trimmed by 5 bases and 0 bases, with 14 bases remaining between them. This CDR3 contains 15 residues. Germline CDR1 is SEHNR and CDR2 is FQNEAQ (reference sequence). The CDR3 sequence is CASSPGPGVSYEQYF. The CDR3 nucleotides read TGTGCCAGCAGCCCCGGCCCAGGGGTCTCCTACGAGCAGTACTTC.

The CDR3 DNA is TGCGCCAGCAGCTTGGACAGGTGGGACTATGGCTACACCTTC. Its translation is CASSLDRWDYGYTF. The J gene is TRBJ1-2, the V gene TRBV5-1, with D perhaps TRBD1 (5 bases). V lost 0 bases and J 3 bases, leaving 9 bases between the germline ends. The CDR3 is 14 amino acids. Germline V gene data show CDR1 as SGHRS and CDR2 as YFSETQ.

The chain carries TRBV28 and TRBJ2-3; 9 nucleotides align to TRBD1. V was pared by 6 bases and J by 2 bases, with 9 bases of the junction left unmatched. The germline gives CDR1 MDHEN, CDR2 SYDVKM. This CDR3 spans 16 amino acids. CDR3 DNA sequence: TGTGCCAGCAGCCCGGCTGGGACAGGGAACACAGATACGCAGTATTTT. Protein: CASSPAGTGNTDTQYF. The full variable domain, with the rest looked up from reference TRBV28 and TRBJ2-3, is DVKVTQSSRYLVKRTGEKVFLECVQDMDHENMFWYRQDPGLGLRLIYFSYDVKMKEKGDIPEGYSVSREKKERFSLILESASTNQTSMYLCASSPAGTGNTDTQYFGPGTRLTVL.

V usage is TRBV5-8 and J usage is TRBJ2-7; D is possibly TRBD1 (5 bases). In germline, CDR1 is SGHTS, CDR2 YDEGEE. Trimming stripped 2 bases from V and 0 bases from J, with 24 bases between. The CDR3 is 19 residues long. The CDR3 here is CASSFPRTRGFRSSYEQYF. The CDR3 DNA reads as TGTGCCAGCAGCTTCCCGAGGACAAGGGGCTTTAGGAGCTCCTACGAGCAGTACTTC.

The chain uses TRBV11-3 and TRBJ2-3; TRBD1 matches at 10 bases. The CDR3 has 15 amino acids. From germline, CDR1 is SGHNT and CDR2 YENEEA. V lost 5 bases to trimming and J lost 4 bases; unmatched junction nucleotides: 6. The CDR3: CASSPGDRGADTQYF. The DNA for the CDR3 is TGTGCCAGCAGCCCTGGGGACAGGGGTGCAGATACGCAGTATTTT.

The chain is built from TRBV5-1 and TRBJ2-1; 11 bases align to TRBD1. This CDR3 region has 18 residues. V was clipped by 0 bases and J by 5 bases; unmatched bases: 10. Germline CDR1 is SGHRS and CDR2 is YFSETQ. The chain's CDR3 is CASSLEGQGVLGDNEQFF. Written as DNA, the CDR3 is TGCGCCAGCAGCTTGGAGGGACAGGGGGTCCTGGGGGACAATGAGCAGTTCTTC.

V and J are TRBV5-1 and TRBJ2-5, with D perhaps matching TRBD1 (5 bases). The CDR3 sequence is 13 residues long. Germline CDR1 reads SGHRS; CDR2 reads YFSETQ. V was trimmed by 2 bases and J by 5 bases, leaving 10 bases between them. CDR3 nucleotides: TGCGCCAGCAGCTTTCAGGGTGGGGAGACCCAGTACTTC. Its protein product is CASSFQGGETQYF.

This clone has more than one count but fewer than ten. This chain joins TRBV7-2 and TRBJ2-5; the D gene is possibly TRBD1 (8 bases). Trimming removed 0 bases from V and 2 bases from J, with 19 bases in between. The CDR3 has 18 residues. Germline values: CDR1 SGHTA, CDR2 FQGNSA. CDR3 sequence: CASSLARRQGRVQETQYF. The CDR3 nucleotides are TGTGCCAGCAGCTTAGCTCGGAGACAGGGGAGGGTTCAAGAGACCCAGTACTTC.

The J gene is TRBJ1-5, the V gene TRBV9, with unresolved D. There are 14 residues in the CDR3. Germline lookup yields CDR1 SGDLS and CDR2 YYNGEE. Deletions cut 3 bases from V and 0 bases from J, with 7 bases between. This CDR3 is CASSGGPSNQPQHF. In DNA form, the CDR3 reads TGTGCCAGCAGCGGCGGGCCTAGCAATCAGCCCCAGCATTTT.

This rearrangement joins TRBV27 to TRBJ2-3; 8 bases are shared with TRBD2. The CDR3 length is 12 residues. Germline V gene lookup returns CDR1 MNHEY and CDR2 SMNVEV (reference sequence). The CDR3 is CALGAGGDTQYF. The DNA of the CDR3 is TGTGCTCTCGGGGCGGGGGGAGATACGCAGTATTTT.

The rearrangement uses TRBV13 and TRBJ2-1, with 8 nucleotides matching TRBD2. The CDR3 has 16 amino acids. Unmatched junction bases numbered 5, after V lost 3 bases and J lost 1 base. Looked up from germline, CDR1 is PRHDT and CDR2 is FYEKMQ (reference sequence). This CDR3 is CASSFPTSGSYNEQFF. The DNA of the CDR3 is TGTGCCAGCAGCTTCCCTACTAGCGGTTCCTACAATGAGCAGTTCTTC.

The chain uses TRBV2 and TRBJ1-2; 8 nucleotides match TRBD1. The junction had 9 bases not matched to a gene; V was cut back by 9 bases and J by 6 bases. This CDR3 region has 13 residues. Per the germline V gene, CDR1 is SNHLY and CDR2 is FYNNEI. CDR3 coding DNA: TGTGCCAGTCCACCGGGACAGGTTCATGGCTACACCTTC. Protein: CASPPGQVHGYTF.

The chain recombines TRBV28 with TRBJ1-2, with D uncertain. CDR1 and CDR2 (germline): MDHEN, SYDVKM. The CDR3 consists of 16 residues. Trimming pared 5 bases from V and 4 bases from J, leaving 20 bases between. CDR3 sequence (DNA): TGTGCCAGCAGTCCCTCGACCCCGAGGGTGAGCTATGGCTACACCTTC. Its translation: CASSPSTPRVSYGYTF.

The V and J genes are TRBV4-2 and TRBJ2-2, with TRBD1 matching 7 bases. The CDR3 length is 16 residues. V shed 2 bases and J 6 bases; nucleotides not matched to a gene: 9. CDR1 is LGHNA, CDR2 YNFKEQ, per germline. The CDR3 DNA is TGTGCCAGCAGCCAATTCTTTAGGGGGCCGGCCGGGGAGCTGTTTTTT. Encoded protein: CASSQFFRGPAGELFF.

This clone was seen only a few times. This chain links TRBV4-2 with TRBJ2-3; 13 nucleotides agree with TRBD2. This CDR3 has 17 residues. From germline, CDR1 is LGHNA and CDR2 YNFKEQ. V lost 2 bases, J lost 4 bases, and 6 bases stayed unmatched. The CDR3: CASSQSLAGGQADTQYF. The CDR3 DNA sequence: TGTGCCAGCAGCCAATCACTAGCGGGGGGGCAGGCAGATACGCAGTATTTT.